The source of this TCR beta chain is a study of blood T cell repertoires in COVID-19. Study-wide context: The United States, Italy and Spain were the sources of the acute and convalescent COVID-19 samples.

This CDR3 has 13 residues. Repertoires were generated with immunoSEQ multiplex PCR, while TCRdb's copy carries only in-frame clones and drops some. The repertoire holds almost 300,000 clones, with roughly 86% as singletons. Sequenced: peripheral blood. This clonotype was obtained from a man between 65 and 85 years old with acute or convalescent COVID-19. The chain couples TRBV21-1 to TRBJ1-5; the listed D gene, TRBD1, was not tested against the DNA. TRBV21-1 is labeled a pseudogene. In DNA, the CDR3 is TGTGCCAGCAGCGATGGCTGGAATCAGCCCCAGCATTTT. As protein: CASSDGWNQPQHF.